This is a list of T cell receptor beta chains from one sample in a study of cytomegalovirus exposure and HLA in healthy donors. Profiling relied on immunoSEQ multiplex PCR, and the TCRdb table lists in-frame clones only, not all of them. This sample has around 200,000 clones, with roughly 80% found just once. Sample: PBMCs. These receptors were obtained from a man aged 45-60 years in good health and CMV-seronegative. Each CDR3 is given with its conserved first and last residue. Fields, in order: clone size, D gene, J gene, V gene, CDR3 protein, CDR3 DNA. D genes are given only for firm matches. Some rows mark clone size as missing; the rest say once, few, many or name a class of expanded clone.

abundance: once
d_gene: NA
j_gene: TRBJ2-6
v_gene: TRBV7-9
CDR3aa: CASRGHPGANVLTF
CDR3nt: TGTGCCAGCAGGGGACATCCTGGGGCCAACGTCCTGACTTTC

abundance: NA
d_gene: TRBD1
j_gene: TRBJ1-2
v_gene: TRBV2
CDR3aa: CANSPTGKSYGYTF
CDR3nt: TGTGCCAACTCCCCGACAGGGAAGAGCTATGGCTACACCTTC

abundance: once
d_gene: NA
j_gene: TRBJ1-3
v_gene: TRBV4-3
CDR3aa: CASSRGTIQGNTIYF
CDR3nt: TGCGCCAGCAGCCGAGGGACAATCCAAGGAAACACCATATATTTT

abundance: NA
d_gene: NA
j_gene: TRBJ2-3
v_gene: TRBV5-1
CDR3aa: CASSLSDRSTDTQYF
CDR3nt: TGCGCCAGCAGCTTGAGCGACAGGAGCACAGATACGCAGTATTTT

abundance: NA
d_gene: TRBD2
j_gene: TRBJ2-7
v_gene: TRBV27
CDR3aa: CASSLYLAAPDEQYF
CDR3nt: TGTGCCAGCAGTTTATATCTAGCGGCCCCCGACGAGCAGTACTTC

abundance: NA
d_gene: NA
j_gene: TRBJ2-7
v_gene: TRBV27
CDR3aa: CASSDSELGTYEQYF
CDR3nt: TGTGCCAGCAGCGACAGCGAATTGGGGACCTACGAGCAGTACTTC

abundance: once
d_gene: NA
j_gene: TRBJ1-6
v_gene: TRBV5-1
CDR3aa: CASSLGLYFYNSPLHF
CDR3nt: TGCGCCAGCAGCTTGGGCCTATATTTCTATAATTCACCCCTCCACTTT

abundance: NA
d_gene: NA
j_gene: TRBJ2-3
v_gene: TRBV28
CDR3aa: CASSLYLRTDTQYF
CDR3nt: TGTGCCAGCAGCCTCTACTTACGCACAGATACGCAGTATTTT

abundance: NA
d_gene: NA
j_gene: TRBJ2-3
v_gene: TRBV25-1
CDR3aa: CASSHSSTDTQYF
CDR3nt: TGTGCCAGCAGTCACAGTAGCACAGATACGCAGTATTTT

abundance: NA
d_gene: NA
j_gene: TRBJ2-7
v_gene: TRBV11-2
CDR3aa: CASSLVGMGHLVYEQYF
CDR3nt: TGTGCCAGCAGCTTAGTCGGGATGGGACATCTGGTCTACGAGCAGTACTTC

abundance: once
d_gene: NA
j_gene: TRBJ1-6
v_gene: TRBV18
CDR3aa: CASSPREGAPLHF
CDR3nt: TGTGCCAGCTCACCCCGGGAGGGAGCACCCCTCCACTTT

abundance: NA
d_gene: NA
j_gene: TRBJ1-2
v_gene: TRBV5-1
CDR3aa: CASSLAGDGYTF
CDR3nt: TGCGCCAGCAGCTTGGCGGGGGATGGCTACACCTTC

abundance: NA
d_gene: NA
j_gene: TRBJ2-5
v_gene: TRBV5-1
CDR3aa: CASSLGAETQYF
CDR3nt: TGCGCCAGCAGCTTGGGAGCCGAGACCCAGTACTTC

abundance: NA
d_gene: TRBD1
j_gene: TRBJ2-3
v_gene: TRBV9
CDR3aa: CASSVDRGGVTTDTQYF
CDR3nt: TGTGCCAGCAGCGTCGACAGGGGTGGGGTCACCACAGATACGCAGTATTTT

abundance: NA
d_gene: NA
j_gene: TRBJ2-2
v_gene: TRBV18
CDR3aa: CASSPPGGRSTGELFF
CDR3nt: TGTGCCAGCTCACCACCGGGAGGTAGAAGTACCGGGGAGCTGTTTTTT

abundance: NA
d_gene: TRBD1
j_gene: TRBJ1-2
v_gene: TRBV6-5
CDR3aa: CASSYVGTGMYGYTF
CDR3nt: TGTGCCAGCAGTTACGTCGGGACAGGGATGTATGGCTACACCTTC

abundance: NA
d_gene: NA
j_gene: TRBJ2-7
v_gene: TRBV6-1
CDR3aa: CASSEGLGVFDEQYF
CDR3nt: TGTGCCAGCAGTGAAGGGTTAGGGGTATTTGACGAGCAGTACTTC

abundance: NA
d_gene: NA
j_gene: TRBJ2-5
v_gene: TRBV7-6
CDR3aa: CASSWAVQGFETQYF
CDR3nt: TGTGCCAGCAGCTGGGCCGTACAGGGTTTCGAGACCCAGTACTTC

abundance: NA
d_gene: TRBD1
j_gene: TRBJ1-1
v_gene: TRBV4-3
CDR3aa: CASSGGQGANTEAFF
CDR3nt: TGCGCCAGCAGCGGGGGACAGGGGGCGAACACTGAAGCTTTCTTT

abundance: NA
d_gene: TRBD1
j_gene: TRBJ1-5
v_gene: TRBV7-2
CDR3aa: CASSFNSWDRGVGQPQHF
CDR3nt: TGTGCCAGCAGCTTCAACTCCTGGGACAGGGGGGTTGGTCAGCCCCAGCATTTT

abundance: NA
d_gene: TRBD1
j_gene: TRBJ2-5
v_gene: TRBV2
CDR3aa: CASRSGTGGSGETQYF
CDR3nt: TGTGCCAGCAGATCCGGGACAGGGGGGTCCGGAGAGACCCAGTACTTC

abundance: NA
d_gene: TRBD2
j_gene: TRBJ2-7
v_gene: TRBV9
CDR3aa: CASSVEGLADYEQYF
CDR3nt: TGTGCCAGCAGCGTAGAGGGACTAGCGGATTACGAGCAGTACTTC

abundance: NA
d_gene: NA
j_gene: TRBJ2-7
v_gene: TRBV20-1
CDR3aa: CSAQQGGEQYF
CDR3nt: TGCAGTGCTCAACAGGGTGGCGAGCAGTACTTC

abundance: NA
d_gene: TRBD2
j_gene: TRBJ2-5
v_gene: TRBV9
CDR3aa: CASSVDSGGGETQYF
CDR3nt: TGTGCCAGCAGCGTCGATTCGGGGGGGGGCGAGACCCAGTACTTC

abundance: NA
d_gene: TRBD1
j_gene: TRBJ1-1
v_gene: TRBV11-3
CDR3aa: CASSFRTGTENTEAFF
CDR3nt: TGTGCCAGCAGCTTTAGGACAGGGACCGAGAACACTGAAGCTTTCTTT

abundance: NA
d_gene: TRBD1
j_gene: TRBJ2-2
v_gene: TRBV6-6
CDR3aa: CASKRDRGPPGELFF
CDR3nt: TGTGCCAGCAAACGGGACAGGGGCCCCCCCGGGGAGCTGTTTTTT

abundance: NA
d_gene: NA
j_gene: TRBJ1-2
v_gene: TRBV15
CDR3aa: CATSPIRDGYTF
CDR3nt: TGTGCCACCAGCCCCATTCGGGATGGCTACACCTTC